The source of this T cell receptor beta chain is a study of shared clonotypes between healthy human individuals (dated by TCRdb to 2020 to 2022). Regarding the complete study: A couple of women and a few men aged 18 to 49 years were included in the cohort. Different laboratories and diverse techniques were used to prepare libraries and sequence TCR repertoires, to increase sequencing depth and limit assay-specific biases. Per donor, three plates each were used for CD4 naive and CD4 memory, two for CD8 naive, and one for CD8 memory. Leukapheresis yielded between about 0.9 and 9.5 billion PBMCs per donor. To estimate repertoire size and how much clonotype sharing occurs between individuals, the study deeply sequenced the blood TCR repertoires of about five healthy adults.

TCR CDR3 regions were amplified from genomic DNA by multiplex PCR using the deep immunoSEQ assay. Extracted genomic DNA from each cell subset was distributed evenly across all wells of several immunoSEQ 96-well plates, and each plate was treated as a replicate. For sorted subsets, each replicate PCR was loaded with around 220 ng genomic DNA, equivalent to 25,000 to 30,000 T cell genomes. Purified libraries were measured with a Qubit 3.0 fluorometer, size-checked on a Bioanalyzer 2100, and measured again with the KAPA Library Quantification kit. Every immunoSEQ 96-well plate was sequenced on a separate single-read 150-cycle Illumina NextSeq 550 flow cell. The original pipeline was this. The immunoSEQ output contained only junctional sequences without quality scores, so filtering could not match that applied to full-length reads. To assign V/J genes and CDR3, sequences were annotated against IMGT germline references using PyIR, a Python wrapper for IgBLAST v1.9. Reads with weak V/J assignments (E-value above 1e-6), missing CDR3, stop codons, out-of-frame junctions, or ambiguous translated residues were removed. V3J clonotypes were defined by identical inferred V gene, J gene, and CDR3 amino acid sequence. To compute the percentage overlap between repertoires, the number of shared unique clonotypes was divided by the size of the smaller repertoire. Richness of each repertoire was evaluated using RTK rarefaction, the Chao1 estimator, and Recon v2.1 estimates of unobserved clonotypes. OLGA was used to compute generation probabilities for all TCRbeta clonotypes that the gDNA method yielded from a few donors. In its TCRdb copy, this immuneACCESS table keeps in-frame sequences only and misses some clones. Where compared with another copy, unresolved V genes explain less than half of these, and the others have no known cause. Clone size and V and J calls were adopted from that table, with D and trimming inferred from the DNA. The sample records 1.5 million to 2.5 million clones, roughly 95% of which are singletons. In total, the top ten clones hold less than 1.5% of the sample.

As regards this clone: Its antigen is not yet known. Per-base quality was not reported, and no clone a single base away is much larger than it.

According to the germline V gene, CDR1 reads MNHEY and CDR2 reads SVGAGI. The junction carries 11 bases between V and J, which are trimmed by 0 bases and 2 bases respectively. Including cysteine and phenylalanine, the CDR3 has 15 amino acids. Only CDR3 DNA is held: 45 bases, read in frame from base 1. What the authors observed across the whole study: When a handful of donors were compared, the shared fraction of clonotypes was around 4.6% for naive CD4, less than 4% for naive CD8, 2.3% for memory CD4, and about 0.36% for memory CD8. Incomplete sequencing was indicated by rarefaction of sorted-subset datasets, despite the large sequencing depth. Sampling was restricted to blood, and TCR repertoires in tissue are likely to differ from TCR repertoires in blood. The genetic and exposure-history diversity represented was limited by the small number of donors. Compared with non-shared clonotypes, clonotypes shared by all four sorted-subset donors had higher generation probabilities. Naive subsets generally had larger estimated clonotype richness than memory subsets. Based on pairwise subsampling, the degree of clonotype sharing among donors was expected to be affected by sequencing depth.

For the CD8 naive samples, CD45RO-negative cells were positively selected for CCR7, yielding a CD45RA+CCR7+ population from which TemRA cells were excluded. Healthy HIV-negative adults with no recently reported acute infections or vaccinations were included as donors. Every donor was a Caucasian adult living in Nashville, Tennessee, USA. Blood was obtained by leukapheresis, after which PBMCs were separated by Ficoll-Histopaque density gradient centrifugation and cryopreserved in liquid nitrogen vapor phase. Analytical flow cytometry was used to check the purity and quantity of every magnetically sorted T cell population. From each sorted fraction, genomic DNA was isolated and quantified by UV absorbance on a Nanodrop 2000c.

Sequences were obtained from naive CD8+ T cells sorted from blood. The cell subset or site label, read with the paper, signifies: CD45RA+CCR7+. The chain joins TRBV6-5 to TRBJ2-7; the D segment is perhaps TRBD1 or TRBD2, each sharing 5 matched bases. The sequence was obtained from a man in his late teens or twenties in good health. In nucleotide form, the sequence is TGTGCCAGCAGTTACTCGACTGGGGGAGCCTACGAGCAGTACTTC. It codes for CASSYSTGGAYEQYF.